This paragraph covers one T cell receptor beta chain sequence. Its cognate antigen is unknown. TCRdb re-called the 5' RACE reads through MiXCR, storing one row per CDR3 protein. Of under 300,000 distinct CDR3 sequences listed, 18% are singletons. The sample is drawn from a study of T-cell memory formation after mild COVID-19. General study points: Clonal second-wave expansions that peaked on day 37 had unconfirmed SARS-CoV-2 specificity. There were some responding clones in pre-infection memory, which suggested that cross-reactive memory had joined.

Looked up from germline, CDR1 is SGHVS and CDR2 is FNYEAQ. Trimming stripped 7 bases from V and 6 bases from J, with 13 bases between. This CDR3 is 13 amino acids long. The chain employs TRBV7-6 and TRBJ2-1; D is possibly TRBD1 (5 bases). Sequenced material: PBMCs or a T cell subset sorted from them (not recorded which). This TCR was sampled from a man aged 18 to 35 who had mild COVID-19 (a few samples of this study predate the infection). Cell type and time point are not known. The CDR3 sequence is CASNRGFFNEQFF. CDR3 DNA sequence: TGTGCCAGCAATAGGGGATTTTTCAATGAGCAGTTCTTC.